Shown below are 9 T cell receptor beta chains from a single sample sequenced in a study of response to subunit inactivated influenza vaccine. TCRdb reanalysed the RT-PCR reads using MiXCR and keeps one entry per CDR3 protein. The sample gives about 310,000 distinct CDR3 sequences, roughly 22% of which show up once; 10% to 13% is in the top ten. This specimen was PBMCs from blood, taken about 20 months after vaccination. The receptors shown here come from a man between 50 and 75 years old who received an inactivated influenza vaccine.

This clonotype has more than one count but fewer than ten. The rearrangement joins TRBV4-2 to TRBJ2-1; 8 nucleotides agree with TRBD2. CDR1 and CDR2 (germline): LGHNA, YNFKEQ. The CDR3 length is 15 residues. The J segment lost 7 bases and the V segment lost 1 base, leaving 6 bases of the junction unmatched. CDR3 bases: TGTGCCAGCAGCCAAGGCCCGCAGCGGGAGAATGAGCAGTTCTTC. Translating gives CASSQGPQRENEQFF.

This clonotype appeared once. V gene TRBV4-2 combines with J gene TRBJ2-1, with D possibly called TRBD1 or TRBD2 (5 bases each). The CDR3 has 14 residues. Per the germline V gene, CDR1 is LGHNA and CDR2 is YNFKEQ. Deletions cut 0 bases from V and 10 bases from J, with 13 bases between. DNA of the CDR3: TGTGCCAGCAGCCAAGAGGGACCATCCAGAGAGCAGTTCTTC. Protein sequence: CASSQEGPSREQFF.

V is TRBV12-3 or TRBV12-4 and J is TRBJ2-3; D uncertain. The CDR3 contains 11 residues. Trimming left V 4 bases short and J 6 bases short, with 5 bases between. In nucleotides, the CDR3 is TGTGCCAGCAGTTGGTCGGATACGCAGTATTTT. Its translation: CASSWSDTQYF.

The rearrangement links TRBV4-2 to TRBJ2-3; tentative D call: TRBD2 (6 bases). Germline V gene sequence: CDR1 LGHNA, CDR2 YNFKEQ. V was cut by 1 base and J by 2 bases, with 13 bases left in between. The CDR3 covers 16 residues. CDR3 sequence: CASSQGNSGFTDTQYF. Written as DNA, the CDR3 is TGTGCCAGCAGCCAAGGAAATAGCGGCTTCACAGATACGCAGTATTTT.

As for this clonotype: One end of the junction is discordant with germline, which a read error may explain. The chain couples TRBV11-2 to TRBJ2-1; 11 bases align to TRBD2. This CDR3 has 19 residues. Germline V lookup: CDR1 SGHAT, CDR2 FQNNGV. The CDR3 DNA follows: TGTGCCAGCAGGTTAGGGACTACTAGCGGGAGACGAAGCTACAATGAGCAGTTCTTC. Translation: CASRLGTTSGRRSYNEQFF. The full variable domain, its missing parts supplied by reference TRBV11-2 and TRBJ2-1, is EAGVAQSPRYKIIEKRQSVAFWCNPISGHATLYWYQQILGQGPKLLIQFQNNGVVDDSQLPKDRFSAERLKGVDSTLKIQPAKLEDSAVYLCASRLGTTSGRRSYNEQFFGPGTRLTVL.

The gene calls are TRBV5-1 and TRBJ2-7; D gene unclear. The CDR3 length is 15 residues. Trimming left V 4 bases short and J 5 bases short, with 19 bases between. Germline V gives CDR1 SGHRS, CDR2 YFSETQ. In DNA form, the CDR3 reads TGCGCCAGCAGCCCCAACAGATTCCAAGACCACGAGCAGTACTTC. Its protein is CASSPNRFQDHEQYF.

There are a few counts of this clonotype. The genes are TRBV20-1 and TRBJ2-3; 7 bases are shared with TRBD1. With V trimmed by 6 bases and J by 3 bases, 3 bases remained unmatched. The CDR3 extends over 12 amino acids. Germline V gene lookup returns CDR1 DFQATT and CDR2 SNEGSKA (reference sequence). CDR3 residues: CSAGQATDTQYF. As DNA, the CDR3 is TGCAGTGCAGGACAGGCTACAGATACGCAGTATTTT.

The J gene is TRBJ1-1, the V gene TRBV7-9; 7 bases match TRBD1. The CDR3 is made up of 15 amino acids. J was trimmed by 1 base and V by 5 bases; bases with no gene match: 7. Germline assignment: CDR1 SEHNR and CDR2 FQNEAQ (reference sequence). The CDR3 loop is CASSPNRDRNTEAFF. DNA for the CDR3: TGTGCCAGCAGCCCCAACCGGGACAGGAACACTGAAGCTTTCTTT.

The V and J genes are TRBV29-1 and TRBJ1-4; D remains ambiguous. Trimming shortened V by 4 bases and J by 0 bases, and 9 bases separated the two germline ends. Germline lookup yields CDR1 SQVTM and CDR2 ANQGSEA. This CDR3 comprises 14 residues. CDR3 DNA sequence: TGCAGCGTTGGTTTAGGTGCAACTAATGAAAAACTGTTTTTT. Encoded protein: CSVGLGATNEKLFF.